This TCR beta chain originates from a study of T cells after yellow fever vaccination. One entry per CDR3 protein results from TCRdb running MiXCR on the 5' RACE reads. The repertoire consists of about 350,000 distinct CDR3 sequences, with around 10% occurring once and the leading ten covering about 17%. This clonotype appeared a few times. The material was PBMCs, obtained on the day of the first yellow fever vaccination. This clonotype was obtained from a man younger than 30 who received the YFV17D yellow fever vaccine.

CDR3 amino acids: CASSGGQLAPGELFF. The CDR3 nucleotides are TGTGCCAGCAGCGGGGGACAGTTGGCGCCCGGGGAGCTGTTTTTT. The genes are TRBV9 and TRBJ2-2; 7 bases agree with TRBD1. Germline V CDR1 and CDR2: SGDLS, YYNGEE. V was clipped by 3 bases and J by 6 bases; unmatched bases: 8. This CDR3 is 15 amino acids long.